This TCR beta chain comes out of a study of blood T cell repertoires in COVID-19. Trimming removed 3 bases from V and 5 bases from J; junction bases left unmatched: 6. Germline CDR1 SGDLS, CDR2 YYNGEE. The CDR3 is 16 residues long. The table came from immunoSEQ multiplex PCR; TCRdb's copy has only in-frame clones and leaves some out. The top ten clones hold more than 4.5% of a sample with 150,000 to 200,000 clones, 82% of them seen once. This sequence joins TRBV9 and TRBJ2-1; 12 nucleotides line up with TRBD2. The source is a woman in her twenties or thirties with acute or convalescent COVID-19. Sequenced sample: peripheral blood. The CDR3 is CASSETTSGGHNEQFF. The CDR3, as DNA: TGTGCCAGCAGCGAGACGACTAGCGGGGGTCACAATGAGCAGTTCTTC.